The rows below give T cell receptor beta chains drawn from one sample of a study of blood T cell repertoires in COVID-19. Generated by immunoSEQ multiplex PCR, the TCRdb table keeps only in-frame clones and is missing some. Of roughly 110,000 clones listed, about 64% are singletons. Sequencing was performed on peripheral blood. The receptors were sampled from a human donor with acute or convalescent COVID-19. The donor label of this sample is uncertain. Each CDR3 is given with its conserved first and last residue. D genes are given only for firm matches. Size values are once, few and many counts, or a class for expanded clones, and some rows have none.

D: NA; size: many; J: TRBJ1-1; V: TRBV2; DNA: TGTGCCAGCAGTGATGACAGCAACACTGAAGCTTTCTTT; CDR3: CASSDDSNTEAFF
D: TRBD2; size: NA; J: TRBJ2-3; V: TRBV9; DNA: TGTGCCAGCAGCGAGGGGACTAGCGGTGATACGCAGTATTTT; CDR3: CASSEGTSGDTQYF
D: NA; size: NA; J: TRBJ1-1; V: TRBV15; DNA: TGTGCCACCAGCACCCTAACGGGGGGTTCTGGTGAAGCTTTCTTT; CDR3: CATSTLTGGSGEAFF
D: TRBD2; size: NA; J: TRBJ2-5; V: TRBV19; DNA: TGTGCCAGTAGGGCTAGCGGGGGCGGAGAGACCCAGTACTTC; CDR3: CASRASGGGETQYF
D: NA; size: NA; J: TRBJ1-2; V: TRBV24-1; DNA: TGTGCCACCAGTGACCGGGGCTCCGCGGGGGGCTACACCTTC; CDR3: CATSDRGSAGGYTF
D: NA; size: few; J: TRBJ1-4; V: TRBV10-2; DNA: TGCGCCAGCAGTGAGTCGAGGGCGTCCCTCGAAAAACTGTTTTTT; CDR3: CASSESRASLEKLFF
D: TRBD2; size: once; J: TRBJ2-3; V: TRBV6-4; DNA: TGTGCCAGCAGTCCTACTAGCGGGGGGGGCACAGATACGCAGTATTTT; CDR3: CASSPTSGGGTDTQYF
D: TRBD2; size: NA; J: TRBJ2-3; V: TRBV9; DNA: TGTGCCAGCAGCGTAGGGACTAGGGACACAGATACGCAGTATTTT; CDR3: CASSVGTRDTDTQYF
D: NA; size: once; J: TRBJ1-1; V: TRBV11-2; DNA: TGTGCCAGCAGCCCAGGGTACACTGAAGCTTTCTTT; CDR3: CASSPGYTEAFF
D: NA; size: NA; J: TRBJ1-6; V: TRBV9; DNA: TGTGCCAGCAGCGTAGGGGAGGATTCACCCCTCCACTTT; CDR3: CASSVGEDSPLHF
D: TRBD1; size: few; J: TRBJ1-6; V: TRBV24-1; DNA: TGTGCCACCAGTCGGGGACAGGGAAATTCACCCCTCCACTTT; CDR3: CATSRGQGNSPLHF
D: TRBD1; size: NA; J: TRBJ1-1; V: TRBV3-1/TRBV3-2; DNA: TGTGCCAGCAGCCAAGATCCGGGACAGGGGGAAAGGGGTACTGAAGCTTTCTTT; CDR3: CASSQDPGQGERGTEAFF
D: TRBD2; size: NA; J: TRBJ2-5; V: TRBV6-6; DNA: TGTGCCAGCAGCCGTCTTGGCGGGGGGGCCCGAGAGACCCAGTACTTC; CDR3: CASSRLGGGARETQYF
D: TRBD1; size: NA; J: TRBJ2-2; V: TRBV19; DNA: TGTGCCAGTCGTTATGACAGGGTCCCCGGGGAGCTGTTTTTT; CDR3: CASRYDRVPGELFF
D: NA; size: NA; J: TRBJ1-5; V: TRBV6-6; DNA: TGTGCCAGCAGTTACAGGGGGGGGGATCAGCCCCAGCATTTT; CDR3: CASSYRGGDQPQHF
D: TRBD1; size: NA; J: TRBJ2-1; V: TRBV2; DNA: TGTGCCAGCAGGAGGGACAGGGGGCTTGGTGAGCAGTTCTTC; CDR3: CASRRDRGLGEQFF
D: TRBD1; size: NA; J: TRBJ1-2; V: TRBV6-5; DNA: TGTGCCAGCAGTCCCGGGACAGGGGGAAACTATGGCTACACCTTC; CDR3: CASSPGTGGNYGYTF
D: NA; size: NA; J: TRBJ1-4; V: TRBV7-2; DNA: TGTGCCAGCAGCTCAGGAATGAAGGCAACTAATGAAAAACTGTTTTTT; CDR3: CASSSGMKATNEKLFF
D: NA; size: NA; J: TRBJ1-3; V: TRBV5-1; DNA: TGCGCCAGCAGCCTTGACAGCGGGACTTTTAGCTCTGGAAACACCATATATTTT; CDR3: CASSLDSGTFSSGNTIYF
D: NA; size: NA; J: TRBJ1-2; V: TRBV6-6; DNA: TGTGCCAGCAGTGCTAGGGGCAGGGAAGGTTACACCTTC; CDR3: CASSARGREGYTF
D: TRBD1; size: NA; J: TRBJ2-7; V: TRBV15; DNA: TGTGCCACCAGCAGACAGGACAGGGTAATCTACGAGCAGTACTTC; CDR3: CATSRQDRVIYEQYF
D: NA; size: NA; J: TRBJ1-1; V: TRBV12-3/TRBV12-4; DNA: TGTGCCAGCAGTTTAAAGGGGGTCACTGAAGCTTTCTTT; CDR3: CASSLKGVTEAFF
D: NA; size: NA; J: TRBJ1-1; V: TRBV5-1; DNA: TGCGCCAGCAGCTTGGGGGGACAATTGAACACTGAAGCTTTCTTT; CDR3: CASSLGGQLNTEAFF
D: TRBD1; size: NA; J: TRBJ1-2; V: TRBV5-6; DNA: TGTGCCAGCAGCTTAGGGCAGGGGGCGGTCTATGGCTACACCTTC; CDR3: CASSLGQGAVYGYTF
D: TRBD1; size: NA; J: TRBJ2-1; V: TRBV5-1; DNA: TGCGCCAGCAGCCGAGGAACAGGGGGGTACAATGAGCAGTTCTTC; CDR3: CASSRGTGGYNEQFF
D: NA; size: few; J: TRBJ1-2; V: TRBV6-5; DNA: TGTGCCAGCAGTTCCCCGGGTGGCTACACCTTC; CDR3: CASSSPGGYTF
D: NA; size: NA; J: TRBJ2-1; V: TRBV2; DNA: TGTGCCAGCAGTGTCCAGGGGCCCTGGGATGAGCAGTTCTTC; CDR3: CASSVQGPWDEQFF
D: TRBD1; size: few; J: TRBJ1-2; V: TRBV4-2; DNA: TGTGCCAGCAGCCAAGCGGGACAGGGGGACTATGGCTACACCTTC; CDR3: CASSQAGQGDYGYTF
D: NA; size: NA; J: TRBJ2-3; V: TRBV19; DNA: TGTGCCAGTAGTCATCGGGGTTCTAGAGATACGCAGTATTTT; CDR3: CASSHRGSRDTQYF
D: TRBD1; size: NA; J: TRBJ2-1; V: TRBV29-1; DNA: TGCAGCGCCGGGACAGGGAGGAATGAGCAGTTCTTC; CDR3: CSAGTGRNEQFF
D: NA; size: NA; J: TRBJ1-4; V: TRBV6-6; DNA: TGTGCCAGCAGCAACGGGGGGGGGAAACTGTTTTTT; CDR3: CASSNGGGKLFF
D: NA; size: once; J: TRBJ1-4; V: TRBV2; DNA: TGTGCTTACGGCAGGCCTAATGAAAAACTGTTTTTT; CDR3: CAYGRPNEKLFF
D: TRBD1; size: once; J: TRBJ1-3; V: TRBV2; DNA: TGTGCCAGCAGTGGAGGTGGAGGGGGCCATGTAAACACCATATATTTT; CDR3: CASSGGGGGHVNTIYF
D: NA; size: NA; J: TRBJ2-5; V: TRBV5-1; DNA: TGCGCCAGCAGCTTTTACCAACCGGGGGAGACCCAGTACTTC; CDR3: CASSFYQPGETQYF
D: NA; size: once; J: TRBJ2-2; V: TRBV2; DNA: TGTGCCACCAACCCGGGACACACGAACACCGGGGAGCTGTTTTTT; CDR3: CATNPGHTNTGELFF
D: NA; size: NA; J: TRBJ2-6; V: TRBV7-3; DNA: TGTGCCAGCAGCTTGAAGAGCTCTGGGGCCAACGTCCTGACTTTC; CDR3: CASSLKSSGANVLTF
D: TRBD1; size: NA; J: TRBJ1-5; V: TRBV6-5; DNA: TGTGCCAGCGAGCAGGGGGCGGACAATCAGCCCCAGCATTTT; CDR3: CASEQGADNQPQHF
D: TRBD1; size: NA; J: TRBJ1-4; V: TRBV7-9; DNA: TGTGCCAGCAGCCGTGTCAGGGGGCATGATAATGAAAAACTGTTTTTT; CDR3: CASSRVRGHDNEKLFF
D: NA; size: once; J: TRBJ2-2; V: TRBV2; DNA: TGTGCCAGCAGTGATCAGGGCTACACCGGGGAGCTGTTTTTT; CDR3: CASSDQGYTGELFF
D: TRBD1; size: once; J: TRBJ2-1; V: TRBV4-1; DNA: TGCGCCAGCAGCCAAGAGGGACAGGGGCGATCCTACAATGAGCAGTTCTTC; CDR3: CASSQEGQGRSYNEQFF
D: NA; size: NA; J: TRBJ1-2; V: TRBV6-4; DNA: TGTGCCCCCAGGGACATCGGTACGAACTATGGCTACACCTTC; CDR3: CAPRDIGTNYGYTF
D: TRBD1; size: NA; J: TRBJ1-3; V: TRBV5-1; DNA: TGCGCCAGCAGCAGCGGGACAGGGGCAGGAAACACCATATATTTT; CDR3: CASSSGTGAGNTIYF
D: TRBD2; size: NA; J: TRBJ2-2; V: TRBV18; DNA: TGTGCCAGCTCACCAGAGGGACTAGCCACCGGGGAGCTGTTTTTT; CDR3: CASSPEGLATGELFF
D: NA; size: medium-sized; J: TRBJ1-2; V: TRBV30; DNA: TGTGCCTGGAGTCGCTTACGGGACACCTCCTATGGCTACACCTTC; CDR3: CAWSRLRDTSYGYTF
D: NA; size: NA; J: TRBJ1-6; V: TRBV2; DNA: TGTGCCAGCCGGCCGGGGAGCTCCTATAATTCACCCCTCCACTTT; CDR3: CASRPGSSYNSPLHF
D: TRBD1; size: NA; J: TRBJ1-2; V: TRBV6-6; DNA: TGTGCCAGCAGGCAAGGGGACGGACAGGGGAGGAATGGCTACACCTTC; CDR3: CASRQGDGQGRNGYTF
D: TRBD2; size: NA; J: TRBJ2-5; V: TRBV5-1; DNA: TGCGCCAGCAGCTTGGGGCTAGCGGGGGGGCGAGAGACCCAGTACTTC; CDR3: CASSLGLAGGRETQYF
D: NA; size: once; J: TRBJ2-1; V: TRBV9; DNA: TGTGCCAGCAGCGTAGGGCCTAGCACCCCCTACAATGAGCAGTTCTTC; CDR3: CASSVGPSTPYNEQFF
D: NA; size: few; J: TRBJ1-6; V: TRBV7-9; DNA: TGTGCCAGCAGCCGTGAGCTTAGCGGGTATTCACCCCTCCACTTT; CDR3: CASSRELSGYSPLHF
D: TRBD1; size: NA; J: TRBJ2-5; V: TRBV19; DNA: TGTGCCAGTAGTATAGGCGTCAGGGGGCTGGAGACCCAGTACTTC; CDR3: CASSIGVRGLETQYF
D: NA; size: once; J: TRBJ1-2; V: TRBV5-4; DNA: TGTGCCAGCAGCCGCGGGACCGTCTATGGCTACACCTTC; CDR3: CASSRGTVYGYTF
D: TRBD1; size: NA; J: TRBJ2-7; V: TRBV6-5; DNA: TGTGCCAGCAGTACAGGGGATATGCGTGAGCAGTACTTC; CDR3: CASSTGDMREQYF
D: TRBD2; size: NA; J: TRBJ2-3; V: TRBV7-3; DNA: TGTGCCAGCAGCCGTAGCGGGGGGGCTGGAGATACGCAGTATTTT; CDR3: CASSRSGGAGDTQYF